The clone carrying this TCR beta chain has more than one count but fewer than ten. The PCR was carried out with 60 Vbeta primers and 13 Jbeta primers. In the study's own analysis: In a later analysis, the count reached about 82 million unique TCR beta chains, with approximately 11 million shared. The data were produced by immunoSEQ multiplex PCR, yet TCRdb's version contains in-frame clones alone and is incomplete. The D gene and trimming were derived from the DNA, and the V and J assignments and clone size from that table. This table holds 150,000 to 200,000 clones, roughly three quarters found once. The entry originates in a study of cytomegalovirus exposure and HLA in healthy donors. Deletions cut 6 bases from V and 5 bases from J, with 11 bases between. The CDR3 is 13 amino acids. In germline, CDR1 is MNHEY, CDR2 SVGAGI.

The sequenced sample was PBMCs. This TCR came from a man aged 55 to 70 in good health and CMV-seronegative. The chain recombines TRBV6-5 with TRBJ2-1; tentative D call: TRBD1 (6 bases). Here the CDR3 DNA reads TGTGCCAGCAGCACAAGGACAGACAATGAGCAGTTCTTC. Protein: CASSTRTDNEQFF.